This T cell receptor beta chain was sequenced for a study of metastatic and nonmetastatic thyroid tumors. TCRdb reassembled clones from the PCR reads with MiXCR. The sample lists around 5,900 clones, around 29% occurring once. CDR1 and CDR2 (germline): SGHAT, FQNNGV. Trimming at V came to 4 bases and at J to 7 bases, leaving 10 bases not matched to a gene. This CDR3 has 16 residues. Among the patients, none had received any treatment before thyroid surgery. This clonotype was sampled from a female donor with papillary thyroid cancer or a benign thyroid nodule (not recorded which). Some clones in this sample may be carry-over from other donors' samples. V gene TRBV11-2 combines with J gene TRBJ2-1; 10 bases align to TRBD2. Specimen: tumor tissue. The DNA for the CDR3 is TGTGCCAGCAGCTCTGGTGGGAGCGGGAGGGCAAATGAGCAGTTCTTC. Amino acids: CASSSGGSGRANEQFF.